These T cell receptor beta chains were read from a single sample in a study of T-cell memory formation after mild COVID-19. Via MiXCR, TCRdb re-called the 5' RACE reads, giving one row per CDR3 protein. The sample shows 100,000 to 120,000 distinct CDR3 sequences, over 15% of them seen only once. Material: PBMCs or a T cell subset sorted from them (not recorded which). These receptors originate from a man aged 18 to 35 who had mild COVID-19 (a few samples of this study predate the infection). Cell type and time point are not known. Each CDR3 is given with its conserved first and last residue. Each record gives: V gene, D gene, clone size, J gene, CDR3 protein, CDR3 DNA. A D gene is named only where the DNA matches it firmly. Not every row has a clone size; where given, it reads once, few, many or a size class.

V: TRBV7-2; D: TRBD2; size: -; J: TRBJ2-1; CDR3: CASSFTSGGTNEQFF; DNA: TGTGCCAGCAGTTTCACTAGCGGGGGAACCAATGAGCAGTTCTTC
V: TRBV28; D: -; size: many; J: TRBJ2-3; CDR3: CASSLPDTQYF; DNA: TGTGCCAGCAGTTTGCCAGATACGCAGTATTTT
V: TRBV10-3; D: -; size: -; J: TRBJ2-5; CDR3: CAISEQETKYF; DNA: TGTGCCATCAGTGAACAAGAGACCAAGTACTTC
V: TRBV5-1; D: -; size: many; J: TRBJ2-5; CDR3: CASSFFGPQETQYF; DNA: TGCGCCAGCAGCTTTTTTGGACCCCAAGAGACCCAGTACTTC
V: TRBV2; D: -; size: -; J: TRBJ2-7; CDR3: CASSVDSYEQYF; DNA: TGTGCCAGCAGTGTGGATTCCTACGAGCAGTACTTC
V: TRBV4-1; D: -; size: few; J: TRBJ1-6; CDR3: CASSQAGSGTNNSPLHF; DNA: TGCGCCAGCAGCCAAGCTGGATCGGGGACCAATAATTCACCCCTCCACTTT
V: TRBV20-1; D: -; size: -; J: TRBJ2-3; CDR3: CSAPRRGGTDTQYF; DNA: TGCAGTGCTCCCCGGCGGGGAGGCACAGATACGCAGTATTTT
V: TRBV12-3/TRBV12-4; D: -; size: few; J: TRBJ2-5; CDR3: CASSLDYETQYF; DNA: TGTGCCAGCAGTTTGGATTATGAGACCCAGTACTTC
V: TRBV7-2; D: -; size: -; J: TRBJ1-4; CDR3: CASSLALPGGKLFF; DNA: TGTGCCAGCAGCTTAGCCCTTCCGGGAGGCAAACTGTTTTTT
V: TRBV4-1; D: -; size: many; J: TRBJ2-1; CDR3: CASSQVGTSSYNEQFF; DNA: TGCGCCAGCAGCCAAGTTGGGACAAGCTCCTACAATGAGCAGTTCTTC
V: TRBV27; D: -; size: -; J: TRBJ2-1; CDR3: CASSSSWQGSSNEQFF; DNA: TGTGCCAGCAGCTCTTCGTGGCAGGGCAGCTCCAATGAGCAGTTCTTC